The clone carrying this TCR beta chain has at least ten counts. Its specificity is not known. This sample was included in a study of regulatory T cells in long-lasting Graves disease. Background on the study: Newly diagnosed Graves' patients took antithyroid drugs under 3 months.

Combining iRepertoire HTBI primers with Arm-PCR of CDR3 regions, the authors built TCR beta libraries. Each CDR3 protein is one row after TCRdb ran MiXCR on the multiplex PCR reads. The data hold 400,000 to 500,000 distinct CDR3 sequences, with under 15% observed a single time. As to time point: newly diagnosed GD, antithyroid drugs for less than 3 months. PBMCs provided the RNA from which the TCR library was made. Peripheral blood, at nine milliliters, went into EDTA tubes. V lost 3 bases and J 0 bases, leaving 20 bases between the germline ends. The CDR3 has 18 residues. Germline CDR1 reads MDHEN; CDR2 reads SYDVKM. General observations from the study: Newly diagnosed patients had higher TCR diversity than persistent Graves' patients did. A greater number of public clonotypes (approximately 2,700) was shared by persistent patients than by new patients (approximately 1,000).

These same data were also listed under a study on T cells in Graves' hyperthyroidism and ophthalmopathy.

Source: peripheral blood mononuclear cells (PBMCs), taken at new diagnosis, from a patient treated with antithyroid drugs. This rearrangement joins TRBV28 to TRBJ1-1; a possible D gene is TRBD1 (5 bases). This receptor was taken from a woman younger than 45 with Graves disease. The CDR3 here is CASSFPGPRLGVNTEAFF. CDR3 nucleotides: TGTGCCAGCAGTTTCCCAGGCCCCCGGTTGGGGGTGAACACTGAAGCTTTCTTT.